This passage covers 16 T cell receptor beta chains from one sample sequenced in a study of cytomegalovirus exposure and HLA in healthy donors (dated by TCRdb to the late 2010s). Library preparation was by the immunoSEQ multiplex PCR assay. TCRdb holds this immuneACCESS table with in-frame rearrangements only. Some clones are missing; in checked studies, unresolved V genes explain under half, and the rest has no known cause. In all, the sample holds about 240,000 clones, and approximately 90% of those were seen once. The ten biggest clones cover less than 3% of the sample. The sequenced sample was PBMCs. The source is a man between 18 and 29 years old in good health and CMV-seronegative.

The chain joins TRBV5-6 to TRBJ1-6; 7 bases are shared with TRBD1. Germline CDR1 SGHDT, CDR2 YYEEEE. V trimming: 4 bases; J trimming: 3 bases; junction bases outside the gene matches: 4. The CDR3 consists of 15 residues. The CDR3 spells CASSITGVYNSPLHF. Here the CDR3 DNA reads TGTGCCAGCAGCATCACAGGGGTCTATAATTCACCCCTCCACTTT.

This clone turned up a few times. Within the sample, other DNA sequences also encode this same CDR3. This rearrangement joins TRBV28 to TRBJ1-2; 8 bases agree with TRBD1. The CDR3 sequence is 13 residues long. V was clipped by 2 bases and J by 4 bases; unmatched bases: 0. Per the germline V gene, CDR1 is MDHEN and CDR2 is SYDVKM. CDR3 protein: CASSLGQGYGYTF. The CDR3 DNA reads TGTGCCAGCAGTTTAGGACAGGGCTATGGCTACACCTTC.

This clone was counted between two and nine times. The chain links TRBV6-1 to TRBJ2-7, with a tentative D call TRBD2 (7 bases). The CDR3 spans 14 residues. CDR1 and CDR2 (germline): MNHNS, SASEGT. V lost 6 bases, J lost 4 bases, and 16 bases lay in between. In nucleotides, the CDR3 is TGTGCCAGCAGGGCCGGAGGGGGGGGTTACGAGCAGTACTTC. Encoded protein: CASRAGGGGYEQYF.

The chain joins TRBV14 to TRBJ2-3; 9 bases match TRBD2. The V gene end was trimmed by 4 bases and the J gene end by 5 bases; junction bases not matched to a gene: 7. Per germline, CDR1 SGHDN and CDR2 FVKESK. The CDR3 length is 15 residues. In nucleotides, the CDR3 is TGTGCCAGCAGCCTTCGGACTAGCGCAGGAGATACGCAGTATTTT. It is translated as CASSLRTSAGDTQYF.

The rearrangement uses TRBV5-1 and TRBJ2-3; D might be TRBD2 (5 bases). CDR1 and CDR2 from the germline V gene are SGHRS and YFSETQ. The ends were cut back, 0 bases at V and 4 bases at J, with 9 bases in the middle. The CDR3 has 14 residues. CDR3 nucleotide sequence: TGCGCCAGCAGCTTGGGGCTAGCAGCAGATACGCAGTATTTT. Translation: CASSLGLAADTQYF.

The chain carries TRBV4-3 and TRBJ2-1; possible D gene TRBD2, 6 bases. The V gene lost 0 bases and the J gene lost 8 bases, with 11 bases spanning the gap. CDR1 and CDR2 (germline): LGHNA, YSLEER. The length of the CDR3 is 14 residues. The CDR3 reads CASSQDGTGDEQFF. The DNA of the CDR3 is TGCGCCAGCAGCCAAGATGGGACGGGGGATGAGCAGTTCTTC.

The CDR3 DNA is TGTGCCAGCAGCCAAGGTGGACAGGGGGGCAATGAGCAGTTCTTC. Protein: CASSQGGQGGNEQFF. The chain links TRBV4-2 to TRBJ2-1; 10 bases map to TRBD1. Germline V gene lookup returns CDR1 LGHNA and CDR2 YNFKEQ. V gave up 1 base and J gave up 6 bases; unmatched junction bases: 3. The CDR3 has 15 residues.

J is TRBJ1-2 and V is TRBV10-2; no reliable D call. The CDR3 has 13 residues. Germline V CDR1 and CDR2: WSHSY, SAAADI. Deletions cut 2 bases from V and 5 bases from J, with 9 bases between. The CDR3 DNA reads TGCGCCAGCAGTGAGCGGAGCCATTATGGCTACACCTTC. It specifies CASSERSHYGYTF.

The chain employs TRBV2 and TRBJ1-4, with 9 nucleotides matching TRBD1. CDR3 length: 14 amino acids. CDR1 is SNHLY, CDR2 FYNNEI, per germline. V was clipped by 1 base and J by 8 bases; unmatched bases: 2. CDR3 in DNA: TGTGCCAGCAGTGAAGGGGACAGGGACGAAAAACTGTTTTTT. Translated, it gives CASSEGDRDEKLFF.

The chain joins TRBV6-5 to TRBJ2-3; 7 bases map to TRBD2. This CDR3 region has 14 residues. Germline values: CDR1 MNHEY, CDR2 SVGAGI. V was clipped by 6 bases and J by 2 bases; unmatched bases: 5. The CDR3 coding sequence is TGTGCCAGCAGCCCGCGGGACTACACAGATACGCAGTATTTT. This translates into CASSPRDYTDTQYF.

V gene TRBV9 combines with J gene TRBJ1-2; 9 bases agree with TRBD1. The length of the CDR3 is 18 residues. V was clipped by 3 bases and J by 4 bases; unmatched bases: 16. Per the germline V gene, CDR1 is SGDLS and CDR2 is YYNGEE. The CDR3 protein is CASSGTGTGLINTYGYTF. In DNA, the CDR3 is TGTGCCAGCAGCGGGACCGGGACAGGGCTTATAAATACCTATGGCTACACCTTC.

This sequence joins TRBV2 and TRBJ1-4, with D possibly TRBD1 on 5 matching bases. The CDR3 has 15 amino acids. V dropped 2 bases and J dropped 5 bases, with 12 bases sitting between them. Germline V lookup: CDR1 SNHLY, CDR2 FYNNEI. CDR3 DNA sequence: TGTGCCAGCAGTGAATATCCCGGGGGGAATGAAAAACTGTTTTTT. This sequence encodes CASSEYPGGNEKLFF.

The rearrangement joins TRBV19 to TRBJ1-2; 7 bases are a match to TRBD1. Trimming took 4 bases from V and 8 from J; bases not matched to a gene: 7. In germline, CDR1 is LNHDA, CDR2 SQIVND (reference sequence). CDR3 length: 13 residues. CDR3 nucleotides: TGTGCCAGTAGTACCGCGACAGGGTCGGGCTACACCTTC. It translates to CASSTATGSGYTF.

The chain couples TRBV6-5 to TRBJ1-1, with TRBD1 matching 9 bases. This CDR3 contains 12 residues. V lost 8 bases, J lost 10 bases, and 8 bases stayed unmatched. Germline lookup yields CDR1 MNHEY and CDR2 SVGAGI. The CDR3 spells CASRDREKVAFF. In DNA form, the CDR3 reads TGTGCCAGCCGGGACAGGGAAAAGGTAGCTTTCTTT.

The chain is built from TRBV6-1 and TRBJ2-1; D remains ambiguous. The CDR3 is made up of 12 amino acids. Trimming removed 2 bases from V and 9 bases from J, with 8 bases in between. Per the germline V gene, CDR1 is MNHNS and CDR2 is SASEGT. CDR3 region: CASSENRGEQFF. CDR3 DNA sequence: TGTGCCAGCAGTGAAAATCGCGGTGAGCAGTTCTTC.

J is TRBJ1-1 and V is TRBV6-6, with D perhaps matching TRBD1 (6 bases). CDR1 MNHNY and CDR2 SVGAGI come from the germline V gene (reference sequence). Deletions cut 5 bases from V and 5 bases from J, with 12 bases between. The CDR3 runs 13 residues. CDR3 sequence (DNA): TGTGCCAGCAGTGTCAGGGGTGGGACTGAAGCTTTCTTT. As protein: CASSVRGGTEAFF.